This T cell receptor beta chain comes out of a study of OX40 agonist ivuxolimab in advanced cancers. Sequenced by immunoSEQ multiplex PCR; TCRdb stores in-frame clones only, minus some. Of about 97,000 clones in the sample, approximately 87% were seen once. The V end lost 3 bases, the J end lost 5 bases, and 16 bases lay between the germline ends. Germline CDR1 KGHSH, CDR2 LQKENI. This CDR3 has 15 residues. This rearrangement joins TRBV18 to TRBJ2-5; TRBD1 is a possible D gene (6 bases). This TCR was sampled from an adult with an advanced solid tumor such as melanoma, head and neck, liver or kidney cancer. Sequenced here: CD4+ or CD8+ T cells sorted from blood, sampled in a trial of the OX40 agonist ivuxolimab. In nucleotides, the CDR3 is TGTGCCAGCTCACCGACGGGACCCCAGGGGGAGACCCAGTACTTC. The encoded protein is CASSPTGPQGETQYF.